What follows is one T cell receptor (beta chain) and its context. Its antigen remains unknown. This entry comes from a study of shared clonotypes between healthy human individuals. Study-level points and caveats: Blood alone was sampled, and tissue repertoires likely differ. A reduction in generation probabilities was seen for non-shared clonotypes relative to those shared by all four donors. Larger richness was generally estimated for naive than memory subsets.

The CDR3 is 15 residues long. Germline V gene data show CDR1 as SEHNR and CDR2 as FQNEAQ (reference sequence). V lost 6 bases and J lost 3; bases outside the gene matches: 10. Sorted-subset replicate PCRs used 200 ng DNA, around 31,000 T cell genomes. Repertoires were generated with immunoSEQ multiplex PCR, while TCRdb's copy carries only in-frame clones and drops some. Found here are about 600,000 clones, about 96% of them singletons; the top ten hold about 0.057%. The sequence derives from a woman aged 25 to 39 in good health. The sample taken for sequencing was naive CD4+ T cells sorted from blood. Described subset: CD45RA+ positively selected. V usage is TRBV7-9 and J usage is TRBJ2-5; 7 bases line up with TRBD1. Here the CDR3 DNA reads TGTGCCAGCAGTTCCTGGACAGGATCGAAAGAGACCCAGTACTTC. This gives the protein CASSSWTGSKETQYF.